These 19 T cell receptor beta chains were sequenced from one sample in a study of cytomegalovirus exposure and HLA in healthy donors. The PCR employed 60 Vbeta primers together with 13 Jbeta primers. TCRdb keeps only in-frame clones here, not all; method: immunoSEQ multiplex PCR. The sample has fewer than 90,000 clones; roughly 77% are singletons. Sample: PBMCs. Source of these receptors: a human donor in good health.

This clone was counted only a few times. CDR3 in amino acids: CASSPDNDRGQTQYF. DNA for the CDR3: TGCGCCAGCAGCCCGGACAATGACAGGGGCCAGACCCAGTACTTC. The rearrangement links TRBV5-1 to TRBJ2-5; 8 nucleotides match TRBD1. The V segment lost 4 bases and the J segment 6 bases; nucleotides outside the gene matches: 11. The CDR3 spans 15 residues. Looked up from germline, CDR1 is SGHRS and CDR2 is YFSETQ. Drawing the rest from reference TRBV5-1 and TRBJ2-5, the complete variable domain is KAGVTQTPRYLIKTRGQQVTLSCSPISGHRSVSWYQQTPGQGLQFLFEYFSETQRNKGNFPGRFSGRQFSNSRSEMNVSTLELGDSALYLCASSPDNDRGQTQYFGPGTRLLVL.

With respect to this clone: The same CDR3 can be traced to other DNA sequences in this sample. This sequence joins TRBV6-1 and TRBJ1-2; no firm D call. The CDR3 consists of 13 residues. The germline V gene has CDR1 MNHNS and CDR2 SASEGT. V lost 5 bases to trimming and J lost 3 bases, with 10 bases between them. The CDR3 is CASSLSGDYGYTF. The CDR3 region has the DNA TGTGCCAGCAGTCTTTCAGGCGACTATGGCTACACCTTC.

V usage is TRBV28 and J usage is TRBJ1-1; TRBD1 might be the D (6 bases). CDR3 length: 17 residues. V was clipped by 6 bases and J by 4 bases, with 24 bases between them. Germline CDR1 MDHEN, CDR2 SYDVKM. The CDR3, as DNA: TGTGCCAGCAGCCCTAATAGGCCCACAGGGTTTCGCACTGAAGCTTTCTTT. It translates to CASSPNRPTGFRTEAFF.

This clone appeared once. This chain links TRBV7-2 with TRBJ2-1; 9 nucleotides agree with TRBD2. V lost 1 base to trimming and J lost 5 bases; unmatched junction nucleotides: 3. The CDR3 is 15 amino acids. In germline, CDR1 is SGHTA, CDR2 FQGNSA. The CDR3 spells CASSLERGVHNEQFF. In DNA form, the CDR3 reads TGTGCCAGCAGCTTAGAGCGGGGGGTCCACAATGAGCAGTTCTTC.

J is TRBJ1-6 and V is TRBV6-1; D might be TRBD1 (6 bases). CDR1 and CDR2 from the germline V gene are MNHNS and SASEGT. The CDR3 covers 15 residues. Trimming left V 2 bases short and J 5 bases short, with 10 bases between. CDR3 bases: TGTGCCAGCAGTGAAATCAGGGGTGATAATTCACCCCTCCACTTT. Amino acids: CASSEIRGDNSPLHF.

The chain employs TRBV19 and TRBJ1-2; the D gene is possibly TRBD1 (5 bases). Germline V gene data show CDR1 as LNHDA and CDR2 as SQIVND (reference sequence). Trimming shortened V by 5 bases and J by 4 bases, and 17 bases separated the two germline ends. The CDR3 runs to 15 residues. The CDR3 is CASSPRRGGGYGYTF. CDR3 nucleotide sequence: TGTGCCAGTAGTCCACGACGGGGGGGTGGCTATGGCTACACCTTC.

The CDR3 loop is CASSPGLAVAKNIQYF. In DNA form, the CDR3 reads TGCGCCAGCAGCCCGGGACTGGCGGTAGCCAAAAACATTCAGTACTTC. The genes are TRBV5-1 and TRBJ2-4; D is perhaps TRBD2 (6 bases). With 4 bases removed from V and 0 bases from J, the gap between germline ends came to 14 bases. Per germline, CDR1 SGHRS and CDR2 YFSETQ. The CDR3 extends over 16 amino acids.

V usage is TRBV7-2 and J usage is TRBJ1-6; 11 nucleotides align to TRBD1. Losses at the gene ends were 5 bases for V and 5 bases for J; bases not matched to a gene: 2. The germline gives CDR1 SGHTA, CDR2 FQGNSA. This CDR3 contains 15 residues. CDR3: CASSGQGADNSPLHF. CDR3 in DNA: TGTGCCAGCAGCGGACAGGGGGCCGATAATTCACCCCTCCACTTT.

The chain uses TRBV15 and TRBJ2-7, with a possible D match to TRBD1 (5 bases). Trimming stripped 0 bases from V and 3 bases from J, with 21 bases between. CDR3 length equals 18 residues. Germline assignment: CDR1 LNHNV and CDR2 YYDKDF (reference sequence). As DNA, the CDR3 is TGTGCCACCAGCAGAGATGACCCCCCCGGGCAGGGCCTCTACGAGCAGTACTTC. Encoded protein: CATSRDDPPGQGLYEQYF. The full variable domain, its missing parts supplied by reference TRBV15 and TRBJ2-7, is DAMVIQNPRYQVTQFGKPVTLSCSQTLNHNVMYWYQQKSSQAPKLLFHYYDKDFNNEADTPDNFQSRRPNTSFCFLDIRSPGLGDTAMYLCATSRDDPPGQGLYEQYFGPGTRLTVT.

V and J are TRBV7-2 and TRBJ2-2, with 9 bases fitting TRBD1. Germline assignment: CDR1 SGHTA and CDR2 FQGNSA. This CDR3 spans 17 amino acids. With V trimmed by 2 bases and J by 6 bases, 10 bases remained unmatched. The CDR3 DNA follows: TGTGCCAGCAGCTTATTTTTGGTGGGACAGGGATCCGGGGAGCTGTTTTTT. This sequence encodes CASSLFLVGQGSGELFF.

In this sample, this clone turned up a few times. V gene TRBV28 combines with J gene TRBJ1-5; the D gene is possibly TRBD1 (5 bases). V lost 6 bases to trimming and J lost 4 bases, with 7 bases between them. The CDR3 has 12 residues. The germline gives CDR1 MDHEN, CDR2 SYDVKM. The CDR3 DNA is TGTGCCAGCAGGGCAGGGAATCAGCCCCAGCATTTT. Translating it yields CASRAGNQPQHF.

The chain uses TRBV5-4 and TRBJ2-1, with 7 bases aligning to TRBD1. V lost 4 bases and J lost 0; bases outside the gene matches: 7. The CDR3 extends over 16 amino acids. In germline, CDR1 is SGHNT, CDR2 YYREEE (reference sequence). The CDR3 DNA follows: TGTGCCAGCAGCCCGGGACAGAACCCCTCCTACAATGAGCAGTTCTTC. This encodes CASSPGQNPSYNEQFF.

This chain joins TRBV4-2 and TRBJ1-5; tentatively, D is TRBD1 (6 bases). CDR1 LGHNA and CDR2 YNFKEQ come from the germline V gene. V was shortened by 0 bases and J by 2 bases, with 8 bases between the two germline ends. This CDR3 region has 15 residues. CDR3 sequence: CASSQETGGNQPQHF. The CDR3 nucleotides are TGTGCCAGCAGCCAAGAGACAGGAGGCAATCAGCCCCAGCATTTT.

The chain joins TRBV5-4 to TRBJ2-7, with 7 bases that match TRBD1. V lost 4 bases to trimming and J lost 6 bases; unmatched junction nucleotides: 10. There are 14 residues in the CDR3. CDR1 and CDR2 (germline): SGHNT, YYREEE (reference sequence). The CDR3 loop is CASSPGQVLGEQYF. The DNA for the CDR3 is TGTGCCAGCAGCCCAGGACAGGTTTTGGGCGAGCAGTACTTC.

The chain joins TRBV18 to TRBJ2-7; tentatively, D is TRBD1 (5 bases). From germline, CDR1 is KGHSH and CDR2 LQKENI. The CDR3 has 16 residues. Trimming pared 6 bases from V and 2 bases from J, leaving 20 bases between. The CDR3 DNA sequence: TGTGCCAGCTCCGTCTCCGGCACAGGCCTTCCCTACGAGCAGTACTTC. Translating gives CASSVSGTGLPYEQYF.

This clone was detected a few times. The chain joins TRBV11-2 to TRBJ1-2; the D gene is possibly TRBD1 (6 bases). This CDR3 comprises 14 residues. Germline CDR1 reads SGHAT; CDR2 reads FQNNGV. Trimming removed 2 bases at V and 7 bases at J, with 14 bases between. Written as DNA, the CDR3 is TGTGCCAGCAGCTTAAGTCCGGACAGTGGTGGCTACACCTTC. Its translation is CASSLSPDSGGYTF.

The rearrangement uses TRBV27 and TRBJ1-5, with 8 nucleotides matching TRBD1. This CDR3 comprises 15 residues. The ends lost 3 bases at V and 0 bases at J; junction bases unmatched: 1. Germline values: CDR1 MNHEY, CDR2 SMNVEV (reference sequence). CDR3 DNA: TGTGCCAGCAGTTTCGACAGGGGTAGCAATCAGCCCCAGCATTTT. Translated: CASSFDRGSNQPQHF.

The chain uses TRBV4-3 and TRBJ2-7; TRBD1 agrees at 7 bases. V dropped 4 bases and J dropped 0; count of bases not matched to a gene: 0. This CDR3 has 13 amino acids. Germline CDR1 and CDR2: LGHNA and YSLEER. CDR3 DNA sequence: TGCGCCAGCAGCCGGGACAGCTCCTACGAGCAGTACTTC. This translates into CASSRDSSYEQYF.

This clone was counted a single time. The chain is built from TRBV11-1 and TRBJ2-5, with 7 nucleotides matching TRBD1. CDR1 and CDR2 from the germline V gene are SGHAT and FQDESV (reference sequence). There are 16 residues in the CDR3. Germline trimming cut 1 base from V and 4 bases from J; bases unmatched to any gene: 9. This chain's CDR3 is CASSLGGGRVRETQYF. For the CDR3, the DNA is TGTGCCAGCAGCTTAGGAGGGGGCAGGGTACGAGAGACCCAGTACTTC.